The rows below give T cell receptor beta chains drawn from one sample of a study of read filtering for tumor transcriptome and immune sequencing. TCRdb re-called the reads with MiXCR, one entry per CDR3 protein. This sample has 55,000 to 60,000 distinct CDR3 sequences; over 9% occur once, and the top ten carry 16%. The sequenced sample consisted of a population of CD138-negative cells sorted from bone marrow. The receptors come from a donor at least 40 years old with multiple myeloma. Each CDR3 is given with its conserved first and last residue. Each record gives: CDR3 length, clone size, J gene, D gene, V gene, CDR3 DNA, CDR3 protein. A D gene is named only where the DNA matches it firmly. The size of a clone is reported for some rows only, either as once, few or many, or as a class for expanded clones.

len: 13
abundance: many
j_gene: TRBJ1-3
d_gene: TRBD1
v_gene: TRBV20-1
CDR3nt: TGCAGTGCTGGGGACAGGGGCGGAAACACCATATATTTT
CDR3aa: CSAGDRGGNTIYF

len: 15
abundance: few
j_gene: TRBJ2-6
d_gene: NA
v_gene: TRBV11-2
CDR3nt: TGTGCCAGCAGCTCAGGGTTAACAGGGGCCAACGTCCTGACTTTC
CDR3aa: CASSSGLTGANVLTF

len: 13
abundance: many
j_gene: TRBJ1-1
d_gene: NA
v_gene: TRBV7-3
CDR3nt: TGTGCCAGCAGCGCACAGATAAACACTGAAGCTTTCTTT
CDR3aa: CASSAQINTEAFF

len: 12
abundance: many
j_gene: TRBJ1-4
d_gene: NA
v_gene: TRBV4-1
CDR3nt: TGCGCCAGCAGCCAAGCCGCGGAAAAACTGTTTTTT
CDR3aa: CASSQAAEKLFF

len: 14
abundance: many
j_gene: TRBJ2-7
d_gene: NA
v_gene: TRBV20-1
CDR3nt: TGCAGTGCTATCCGAGGACAGAGGCCCTACGAGCAGTACTTC
CDR3aa: CSAIRGQRPYEQYF

len: 13
abundance: many
j_gene: TRBJ2-3
d_gene: TRBD2
v_gene: TRBV5-1
CDR3nt: TGCGCCAGCAGAGAAACTAGCGCAGATACGCAGTATTTT
CDR3aa: CASRETSADTQYF

len: 14
abundance: many
j_gene: TRBJ2-1
d_gene: TRBD1
v_gene: TRBV6-4
CDR3nt: TGTGCCAGCAGCCCGGGACAGAGCTACAATGAGCAGTTCTTC
CDR3aa: CASSPGQSYNEQFF

len: 19
abundance: many
j_gene: TRBJ1-1
d_gene: NA
v_gene: TRBV12-1
CDR3nt: TGTGCCAGCAGCTTGGGACAGGGGGCCCCTTTCTTAAGGGGGACTGAAGCTTTCTTT
CDR3aa: CASSLGQGAPFLRGTEAFF

len: 13
abundance: many
j_gene: TRBJ2-5
d_gene: NA
v_gene: TRBV20-1
CDR3nt: TGCAGTGCTAGAGTTCCCTACCAAGAGACCCAGTACTTC
CDR3aa: CSARVPYQETQYF

len: 16
abundance: NA
j_gene: TRBJ1-3
d_gene: NA
v_gene: TRBV3-1
CDR3nt: TGTGCCAGCAGCCCCGGACACCGCCTACCTGGAAACACCATATATTTT
CDR3aa: CASSPGHRLPGNTIYF

len: 14
abundance: many
j_gene: TRBJ2-2
d_gene: TRBD1
v_gene: TRBV29-1
CDR3nt: TGCAGCGGCGGGACAGGGAGGAACACCGGGGAGCTGTTTTTT
CDR3aa: CSGGTGRNTGELFF

len: 15
abundance: many
j_gene: TRBJ2-3
d_gene: NA
v_gene: TRBV5-1
CDR3nt: TGCGCCAGCGCCTTCGTTGGGGGGCGCACAGATACGCAGTATTTT
CDR3aa: CASAFVGGRTDTQYF

len: 15
abundance: many
j_gene: TRBJ2-3
d_gene: TRBD1
v_gene: TRBV14
CDR3nt: TGTGCCAGCAGCTTCGGGGACAGGGGATCAGATACGCAGTATTTT
CDR3aa: CASSFGDRGSDTQYF

len: 13
abundance: NA
j_gene: TRBJ1-1
d_gene: NA
v_gene: TRBV12-3/TRBV12-4
CDR3nt: TGTGCCAGCAGTTTAACGGTGAGCACTGAAGCTTTCTTT
CDR3aa: CASSLTVSTEAFF

len: 18
abundance: many
j_gene: TRBJ2-7
d_gene: NA
v_gene: TRBV5-1
CDR3nt: TGCGCCAGCAGCGCGGGCCTCCTCCTCGCACAAACAACCTACGAGCAGTACTTC
CDR3aa: CASSAGLLLAQTTYEQYF

len: 15
abundance: many
j_gene: TRBJ2-2
d_gene: NA
v_gene: TRBV5-1
CDR3nt: TGCGCCAGCAGCTTTAAAGGGATGGTCACCGGGGAGCTGTTTTTT
CDR3aa: CASSFKGMVTGELFF

len: 17
abundance: many
j_gene: TRBJ1-1
d_gene: NA
v_gene: TRBV4-1
CDR3nt: TGCGCCAGCAGCCAAGAGGGAACGGGACTGAGGAACACTGAAGCTTTCTTT
CDR3aa: CASSQEGTGLRNTEAFF

len: 17
abundance: many
j_gene: TRBJ1-5
d_gene: TRBD1
v_gene: TRBV11-2
CDR3nt: TGTGCCAGCAGCACCGGACAGGGGACGATTGATAATCAGCCCCAGCATTTT
CDR3aa: CASSTGQGTIDNQPQHF

len: 13
abundance: NA
j_gene: TRBJ2-7
d_gene: TRBD1
v_gene: TRBV11-2
CDR3nt: TGTGCCAGCAGCAGGGGGCACGCCTACGGGCAGTACTTC
CDR3aa: CASSRGHAYGQYF

len: 14
abundance: many
j_gene: TRBJ1-1
d_gene: TRBD1
v_gene: TRBV25-1
CDR3nt: TGTGCCAGCAGTGAAGACAGGGGGTCCCCTGAAGCTTTCTTT
CDR3aa: CASSEDRGSPEAFF

len: 14
abundance: NA
j_gene: TRBJ2-3
d_gene: NA
v_gene: TRBV9
CDR3nt: TGTGCCAGCACCACCGGAGTGGAGCCAAATACGCAGTATTTT
CDR3aa: CASTTGVEPNTQYF

len: 16
abundance: NA
j_gene: TRBJ1-1
d_gene: NA
v_gene: TRBV3-1
CDR3nt: TGTGCCAGCAGCCAAGACTTAGGGGGGGCGGAACCTGAAGCTTTCTTT
CDR3aa: CASSQDLGGAEPEAFF

len: 15
abundance: many
j_gene: TRBJ2-5
d_gene: NA
v_gene: TRBV12-3/TRBV12-4
CDR3nt: TGTGCCAGCAGGAGCCAGGGTCTGGGCCAAGAGACCCAGTACTTC
CDR3aa: CASRSQGLGQETQYF

len: 17
abundance: few
j_gene: TRBJ1-5
d_gene: NA
v_gene: TRBV12-3/TRBV12-4
CDR3nt: TGTGCCAGCACCTTTCAGGTTTGTCGGCAGGCTGAGAAGCCCCAGCATTTT
CDR3aa: CASTFQVCRQAEKPQHF

len: 14
abundance: many
j_gene: TRBJ2-2
d_gene: NA
v_gene: TRBV30
CDR3nt: TGTGCCTGGAGTCCTAGGACAGACACCGGGGAGCTGTTTTTT
CDR3aa: CAWSPRTDTGELFF

len: 13
abundance: many
j_gene: TRBJ2-5
d_gene: TRBD1
v_gene: TRBV5-1
CDR3nt: TGCGCCAGCAGCGGGACAGGGCCAGAGACCCAGTACTTC
CDR3aa: CASSGTGPETQYF

len: 12
abundance: many
j_gene: TRBJ2-1
d_gene: NA
v_gene: TRBV11-2
CDR3nt: TGTGCCAGCAGCTTAGAAGGGACCCTCCTTTTCTTC
CDR3aa: CASSLEGTLLFF

len: 13
abundance: few
j_gene: TRBJ1-5
d_gene: NA
v_gene: TRBV20-1
CDR3nt: TGCAGTGCTCCCGAAGGGTATGATCAGCCCCAGCATTTT
CDR3aa: CSAPEGYDQPQHF

len: 15
abundance: many
j_gene: TRBJ2-2
d_gene: NA
v_gene: TRBV12-3/TRBV12-4
CDR3nt: TGTGCCAGCAGATACTCGGGGGGCGACGCCGGGGAGCTGTTTTTT
CDR3aa: CASRYSGGDAGELFF

len: 11
abundance: many
j_gene: TRBJ1-1
d_gene: NA
v_gene: TRBV29-1
CDR3nt: TGCAGCGTTGAAGAGGGTCGGGTAGCTTTCTTT
CDR3aa: CSVEEGRVAFF

len: 15
abundance: once
j_gene: TRBJ2-5
d_gene: TRBD2
v_gene: TRBV7-6
CDR3nt: TGTGCCAGCGGCTTCGGACTAGCGGGGGGGGAGACCCAGTACTTC
CDR3aa: CASGFGLAGGETQYF

len: 14
abundance: many
j_gene: TRBJ2-7
d_gene: TRBD1
v_gene: TRBV10-3
CDR3nt: TGTGCCATCAGGACCGGGACAGGGGGTGGGGAGCAGTACTTC
CDR3aa: CAIRTGTGGGEQYF

len: 12
abundance: many
j_gene: TRBJ1-1
d_gene: NA
v_gene: TRBV18
CDR3nt: TGTGCCAGCAGTCCTCTGAACACTGAAGCTTTCTTT
CDR3aa: CASSPLNTEAFF

len: 12
abundance: many
j_gene: TRBJ2-5
d_gene: NA
v_gene: TRBV19
CDR3nt: TGTGCCAGTAGTATGAGGGGAGAGACCCAGTACTTC
CDR3aa: CASSMRGETQYF

len: 13
abundance: many
j_gene: TRBJ1-1
d_gene: NA
v_gene: TRBV3-1
CDR3nt: TGTGCCAGCAGCCAAGATCAGGTCAGGGAAGCTTTCTTT
CDR3aa: CASSQDQVREAFF

len: 13
abundance: many
j_gene: TRBJ2-7
d_gene: NA
v_gene: TRBV7-9
CDR3nt: TGTGCCAGCAGCTTACCAGGGGTGAACGAGCAGTACTTC
CDR3aa: CASSLPGVNEQYF

len: 13
abundance: many
j_gene: TRBJ1-1
d_gene: NA
v_gene: TRBV28
CDR3nt: TGTGCCAGCAGTTACCTCCGTCCGCCCGGAGCTTTCTTT
CDR3aa: CASSYLRPPGAFF

len: 14
abundance: medium-sized
j_gene: TRBJ1-5
d_gene: NA
v_gene: TRBV6-1
CDR3nt: TGTGCCTCCTGGAGGGCTGGAGGCAATCAGCCCCAGCATTTT
CDR3aa: CASWRAGGNQPQHF

len: 17
abundance: many
j_gene: TRBJ2-1
d_gene: TRBD1
v_gene: TRBV6-2/TRBV6-3
CDR3nt: TGTGCCAGCCGACCTTTAAAGGGGGCCCAAGGGGACAATGAGCAGTTCTTC
CDR3aa: CASRPLKGAQGDNEQFF

len: 14
abundance: many
j_gene: TRBJ1-2
d_gene: NA
v_gene: TRBV19
CDR3nt: TGTGCCAGCATACAGGGTCGGGCTAACTATGGCTACACCTTC
CDR3aa: CASIQGRANYGYTF